One TCR beta chain is described in this entry. The data belong to a study of shared clonotypes between healthy human individuals. Donors included only healthy HIV-negative adults lacking recent acute infections or vaccinations. CDR3 length: 15 amino acids. Germline CDR1 and CDR2: LGHNA and YSLEER. Trimming took 1 base from V and 5 from J; bases not matched to a gene: 2. Sequencing used immunoSEQ multiplex PCR; TCRdb keeps in-frame clones, though not all of them. The data show about 2.4 million clones, 85% to 95% seen once. This sequence originates from a man between 18 and 29 years old in good health. This chain connects TRBV4-3 to TRBJ1-4; the match to TRBD1 covers 9 bases. Sequencing was performed on naive CD4+ T cells sorted from blood. This sample's subset: CD45RA+ positively selected. The CDR3 DNA reads TGCGCCAGCAGCCAAGCCGGGACAGGGAATGAAAAACTGTTTTTT. Encoded protein: CASSQAGTGNEKLFF.